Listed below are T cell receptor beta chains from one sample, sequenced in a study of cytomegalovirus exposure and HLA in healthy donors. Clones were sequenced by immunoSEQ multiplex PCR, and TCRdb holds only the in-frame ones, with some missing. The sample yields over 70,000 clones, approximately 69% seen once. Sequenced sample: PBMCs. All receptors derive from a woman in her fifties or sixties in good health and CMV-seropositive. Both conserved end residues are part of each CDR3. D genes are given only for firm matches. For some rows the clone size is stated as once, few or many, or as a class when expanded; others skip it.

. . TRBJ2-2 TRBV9 CASSVTGISGELFF TGTGCCAGCAGCGTAACGGGGATTTCCGGGGAGCTGTTTTTT
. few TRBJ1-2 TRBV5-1 CASSRGGSGYTF TGCGCCAGCAGCAGGGGAGGTAGTGGCTACACCTTC
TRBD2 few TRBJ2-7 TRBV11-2 CASRTNSGGIHYEQYF TGTGCCAGCAGAACTAATAGCGGGGGGATTCACTACGAGCAGTACTTC
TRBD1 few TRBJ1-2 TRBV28 CASSSRQGKNVGYTF TGTGCCAGCAGCTCTCGACAGGGAAAGAACGTAGGCTACACCTTC
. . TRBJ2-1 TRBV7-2 CASSALGFNEQFF TGTGCCAGCAGCGCCCTAGGTTTCAATGAGCAGTTCTTC
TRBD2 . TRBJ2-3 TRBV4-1 CASSQGAGGFTDTQYF TGCGCCAGCAGCCAAGGGGCGGGGGGGTTCACAGATACGCAGTATTTT
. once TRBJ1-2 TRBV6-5 CASSPAGADGYTF TGTGCCAGCAGTCCCGCGGGGGCGGATGGCTACACCTTC
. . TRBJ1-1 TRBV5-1 CASSLQGIEAFF TGCGCCAGCAGCTTACAGGGTATAGAAGCTTTCTTT
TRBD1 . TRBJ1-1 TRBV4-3 CASSQEDRAGTEAFF TGCGCCAGCAGCCAAGAGGACAGGGCCGGCACTGAAGCTTTCTTT
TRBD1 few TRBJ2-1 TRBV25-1 CASSGFGTGLNEQFF TGTGCCAGCAGTGGCTTTGGGACAGGCTTGAATGAGCAGTTCTTC
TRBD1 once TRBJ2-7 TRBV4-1 CASSRGTGASYEQYF TGCGCCAGCAGCCGCGGGACAGGGGCCTCATACGAGCAGTACTTC
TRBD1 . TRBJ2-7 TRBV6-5 CASSSRDRGEYEQYF TGTGCCAGCAGTTCGCGGGACAGGGGAGAATACGAGCAGTACTTC
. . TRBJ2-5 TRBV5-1 CASSFQGTNPQETQYF TGCGCCAGCAGCTTCCAGGGGACAAACCCTCAAGAGACCCAGTACTTC
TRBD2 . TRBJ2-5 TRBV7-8 CASSLRFGGEPQETQYF TGTGCCAGCAGCTTAAGGTTTGGGGGGGAGCCCCAAGAGACCCAGTACTTC
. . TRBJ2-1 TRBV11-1 CASSLALAVSYNEQFF TGTGCCAGCAGCTTAGCTTTAGCGGTCTCCTACAATGAGCAGTTCTTC
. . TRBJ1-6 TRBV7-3 CASSLMGGGNSPLHF TGTGCCAGCAGCTTAATGGGGGGGGGTAATTCACCCCTCCACTTT
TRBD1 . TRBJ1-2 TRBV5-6 CASSLEWGQGAAGYTF TGTGCCAGCAGCTTGGAATGGGGACAGGGGGCGGCTGGCTACACCTTC
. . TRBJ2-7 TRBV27 CASPIEQYF TGTGCCAGCCCGATCGAGCAGTACTTC
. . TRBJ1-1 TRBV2 CASSGWGVDTEAFF TGTGCCAGCAGTGGCTGGGGGGTTGACACTGAAGCTTTCTTT
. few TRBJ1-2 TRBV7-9 CSSSPWGGQYGYTF TGTTCCAGCAGCCCTTGGGGGGGGCAATATGGCTACACCTTC
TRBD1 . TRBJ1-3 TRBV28 CASSMGQGRNTIYF TGTGCCAGCAGTATGGGACAGGGGAGAAACACCATATATTTT
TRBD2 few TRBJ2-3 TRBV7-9 CASSRSGDDTQYF TGTGCCAGCAGCCGAAGCGGGGATGATACGCAGTATTTT
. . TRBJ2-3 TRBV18 CASSIGPDTQYF TGTGCCAGCTCAATCGGTCCAGATACGCAGTATTTT
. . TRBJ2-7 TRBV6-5 CASSFTDEQYF TGTGCCAGCAGTTTTACGGACGAGCAGTACTTC
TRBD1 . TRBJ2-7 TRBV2 CASGGTGGYEQYF TGTGCCAGCGGAGGGACAGGGGGGTACGAGCAGTACTTC
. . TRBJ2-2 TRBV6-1 CASTEYLGPTGELFF TGTGCCAGCACCGAATACTTGGGGCCCACCGGGGAGCTGTTTTTT
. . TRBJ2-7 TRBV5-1 CASSLQTGYEQYF TGCGCCAGCAGCTTGCAGACAGGCTACGAGCAGTACTTC